This record looks at one TCR beta chain sequence and its context. Germline lookup yields CDR1 SGHDT and CDR2 YYEEEE. V trimming: 4 bases; J trimming: 9 bases; junction bases outside the gene matches: 15. This CDR3 comprises 17 residues. This sample was included in a study of cytomegalovirus exposure and HLA in healthy donors. TCRdb's copy holds only in-frame clones and misses some; the assay was immunoSEQ multiplex PCR. This sample carries approximately 280,000 clones, around 89% of them seen once, and the ten largest clones take roughly 1%. The sequenced sample consisted of PBMCs. The source of this sequence is a woman between 18 and 29 years old in good health and CMV-seronegative. J is TRBJ1-6 and V is TRBV5-6; 8 positions agree with TRBD1. For the CDR3, the DNA is TGTGCCAGCAGCCCACGACGGACAGGGAGGATGGGTTCACCCCTCCACTTT. Translated: CASSPRRTGRMGSPLHF.